This is a list of T cell receptor beta chains from one sample in a study of cytomegalovirus exposure and HLA in healthy donors. The method was immunoSEQ multiplex PCR; TCRdb's version includes in-frame clones alone and lacks a portion of them. The table records under 250,000 clones, 80% to 85% of them present only once. The sample comprised PBMCs. The receptor source for this set is a woman aged 55-69 years in good health and CMV-seropositive. Each CDR3 is given with its conserved first and last residue. The order of the fields is J gene, V gene, D gene, clone size, CDR3 DNA, CDR3 protein. A D gene is named only where the DNA matches it firmly. The size field is filled for only some rows; it gives once, few, many or a size class.

TRBJ1-2	TRBV11-1	TRBD1	-	TGTGCCAGCAGCTTACGGACAGGGGGCAACTATGGCTACACCTTC	CASSLRTGGNYGYTF
TRBJ2-1	TRBV4-1	TRBD2	-	TGCGCCAGCAGCCAAGGCCTGCTAGCGGGAGTGCACAATGAGCAGTTCTTC	CASSQGLLAGVHNEQFF
TRBJ1-5	TRBV6-6	-	few	TGTGCCAGCAGTTACGATTTTTGGGCCCAGGGGTCTCTCCAGCATTTT	CASSYDFWAQGSLQHF
TRBJ2-7	TRBV4-1	TRBD2	few	TGCGCCAGCAGCCAAGAACTCTCGACTAGCGGGTTTAGCTCCTACGAGCAGTACTTC	CASSQELSTSGFSSYEQYF
TRBJ2-7	TRBV7-9	-	-	TGTGCCAGCAGGCGGGACTCCTCCTACGAGCAGTACTTC	CASRRDSSYEQYF
TRBJ2-1	TRBV4-2	TRBD2	-	TGTGCCAGCAGCCAAGTTACGACTAGCGGGACTCTGAATGAGCAGTTCTTC	CASSQVTTSGTLNEQFF
TRBJ2-7	TRBV9	TRBD2	-	TGTGCCAGCAGCCCTGGGGCGGGACTAGAGTCCGCCGAGCAGTACTTC	CASSPGAGLESAEQYF
TRBJ2-7	TRBV6-5	-	-	TGTGCCAGCAGAAGAAGTGGAGACAGGTCCTACGAGCAGTACTTC	CASRRSGDRSYEQYF
TRBJ1-6	TRBV6-1	-	few	TGTGCCAGCAGTGCCTCCTCACCCCTCCACTTT	CASSASSPLHF
TRBJ1-5	TRBV7-9	TRBD1	-	TGTGCCAGCAGCTCAGGGGGCAGCAATCAGCCCCAGCATTTT	CASSSGGSNQPQHF
TRBJ1-2	TRBV14	TRBD1	-	TGTGCCAGCAGCCACCACAGGGGCGGTAACTATGGCTACACCTTC	CASSHHRGGNYGYTF
TRBJ2-1	TRBV28	-	-	TGTGCCAGCAGTCTCGACGTTGGAGCTAGCAATTACAATGAGCAGTTCTTC	CASSLDVGASNYNEQFF
TRBJ2-1	TRBV4-1	-	few	TGCGCCAGCAGCCAAGTCGGGACTTCCCTTTGGAATGAGCAGTTCTTC	CASSQVGTSLWNEQFF
TRBJ2-7	TRBV5-1	-	-	TGCGCCAGCAGCGCGCAGGGGTCCTACGAGCAGTACTTC	CASSAQGSYEQYF
TRBJ1-2	TRBV5-4	-	-	TGTGCCAGCAGCCTCGGAGGCTATGGCTACACCTTC	CASSLGGYGYTF
TRBJ2-3	TRBV29-1	-	many	TGCAGCCAATCGCCGGACGGCCAGGGTACGCAGTATTTT	CSQSPDGQGTQYF
TRBJ2-1	TRBV18	-	-	TGTGCCAGCTCACCACAATACGGGTTGTACAATGAGCAGTTCTTC	CASSPQYGLYNEQFF
TRBJ2-6	TRBV2	-	few	TGTGCCAGCAGTGAACGCCTAGGCCCCAGGGCTGGGGCCAACGTCCTGACTTTC	CASSERLGPRAGANVLTF
TRBJ2-7	TRBV4-1	TRBD2	-	TGCGCCAGCAGCCAAGGGGGGGGGACTAGCGTTTCCTACGAGCAGTACTTC	CASSQGGGTSVSYEQYF
TRBJ2-1	TRBV14	-	few	TGTGCCAGCAGCCAAGTCGGGGATGAGCAGTTCTTC	CASSQVGDEQFF
TRBJ1-2	TRBV2	TRBD1	-	TGTGCCAGCACTACAATCCAGGGGGCGGAAGGCTACACCTTC	CASTTIQGAEGYTF
TRBJ2-7	TRBV4-1	TRBD1	once	TGCGCCAGCAGCCCAGGACAGGCCGCTGGGTACGAGCAGTACTTC	CASSPGQAAGYEQYF
TRBJ1-4	TRBV7-9	-	few	TGTGCCAGCAGCTACTCAGGGCCTAATGAAAAACTGTTTTTT	CASSYSGPNEKLFF
TRBJ2-5	TRBV7-3	-	-	TGTGCCAGCAGAAGGACACCTACGGAGACCCAGTACTTC	CASRRTPTETQYF
TRBJ2-1	TRBV28	TRBD2	once	TGTGCCAGCAGTTTAGCGGGACTAGCGTACAATGAGCAGTTCTTC	CASSLAGLAYNEQFF
TRBJ2-5	TRBV14	-	-	TGTGCCAGCAGCCAAGAACGTGGAAGGGGGACCCAGTACTTC	CASSQERGRGTQYF
TRBJ2-7	TRBV28	-	-	TGTGCCAGCAGTTCAGTCGGAGGATTCGACGAGCAGTACTTC	CASSSVGGFDEQYF
TRBJ1-1	TRBV7-8	-	-	TGTGCCAGCAGCTGGCAGGGGAGGGTGAACACTGAAGCTTTCTTT	CASSWQGRVNTEAFF
TRBJ2-2	TRBV6-5	-	-	TGTGCCAGCAGTTACCCGGCAGGCACCGGGGAGCTGTTTTTT	CASSYPAGTGELFF
TRBJ2-6	TRBV5-4	-	-	TGTGCCAGCAGCTTCGGCAGGGTCAATGGGGCCAACGTCCTGACTTTC	CASSFGRVNGANVLTF
TRBJ2-7	TRBV4-1	-	-	TGCGCCAGCAGCCAAGAGGTCGGGTACGAGCAGTACTTC	CASSQEVGYEQYF
TRBJ2-4	TRBV18	-	-	TGTGCCAGCTCTTCCACGAAGGAGGCTATTCAGTACTTC	CASSSTKEAIQYF
TRBJ1-2	TRBV7-9	TRBD1	-	TGTTCCAGCAGCTTAGAGGCGGCAGGGGGGTATGGCTACACCTTC	CSSSLEAAGGYGYTF
TRBJ2-2	TRBV18	-	-	TGTGCCAGCTCTCCGACGGGGTTGGACGGGGAGCTGTTTTTT	CASSPTGLDGELFF
TRBJ2-1	TRBV28	-	-	TGTGCCGGTGGGGGCCTGAGTTACAATGAGCAGTTCTTC	CAGGGLSYNEQFF
TRBJ2-7	TRBV6-5	TRBD1	-	TGTGCCAGCAGCCGGGACAGCTACTACGAGCAGTACTTC	CASSRDSYYEQYF
TRBJ2-2	TRBV7-3	TRBD2	few	TGTGCCAGCAGCCAACGGGCGGGGGAGGTCGGGGAGCTGTTTTTT	CASSQRAGEVGELFF
TRBJ2-5	TRBV7-2	TRBD1	-	TGTGCCAGCAGCTATCCCCTCGGGACAGCAGAGACCCAGTACTTC	CASSYPLGTAETQYF
TRBJ1-2	TRBV7-2	-	-	TGTGCCAGCAGCTTGGGGGCCCGGGGCACCTATGGCTACACCTTC	CASSLGARGTYGYTF
TRBJ1-1	TRBV27	-	-	TGTGCCAGCAGTTTATCTATGAGGACTGAAGCTTTCTTT	CASSLSMRTEAFF
TRBJ2-1	TRBV9	-	few	TGTGCCAGCAGCGTAGCTACCCCGACTGACAGATTTGGAAATGAGCAGTTCTTC	CASSVATPTDRFGNEQFF
TRBJ2-1	TRBV5-6	TRBD2	-	TGTGCCAGCAGCGGTGAACGGACTAGCGGGAGTACGGAGCAGTTCTTC	CASSGERTSGSTEQFF
TRBJ2-5	TRBV5-6	TRBD1	-	TGTGCCAGCAGCCGCCCGGACAGGGCAGAGACCCAGTACTTC	CASSRPDRAETQYF
TRBJ2-3	TRBV28	-	-	TGTGCCAGCAGTCCCCCAGTCGTGCGGGCCCACACAGATACGCAGTATTTT	CASSPPVVRAHTDTQYF